The next 15 T cell receptor beta chains were all read from a single sample in a study of blood T cell repertoires in COVID-19. Data came from immunoSEQ multiplex PCR; TCRdb stores just in-frame clones and leaves some out. The sample has over 75,000 clones; roughly 90% are singletons. The sequenced material came from peripheral blood. The receptors here all came from a human donor with COVID-19, enrolled during active disease. The donor label of this sample is uncertain.

CDR3 nucleotide sequence: TGTGCCAGCAGTGTAGGGGCTGTTAGCTCCTACGAGCAGTACTTC. It is translated as CASSVGAVSSYEQYF. The chain couples TRBV28 to TRBJ2-7, with a weak D call TRBD1 (5 bases). CDR1 and CDR2 from the germline V gene are MDHEN and SYDVKM. Deletions cut 5 bases from V and 0 bases from J, with 14 bases between. The CDR3 runs to 15 residues.

The chain couples TRBV5-5 to TRBJ1-2; the D gene is possibly TRBD1 (5 bases). The length of the CDR3 is 14 residues. The V end was cut by 2 bases, the J end by 5 bases, with 13 bases between. CDR1 and CDR2 from the germline V gene are SGHKS and YYEKEE (reference sequence). This CDR3 is CASSFRTQVYGYTF. In nucleotides, the CDR3 is TGTGCCAGCAGCTTCCGGACACAAGTTTATGGCTACACCTTC.

The chain uses TRBV27 and TRBJ1-1, with a tentative D call TRBD1 (6 bases). Trimming shortened V by 2 bases and J by 7 bases, and 8 bases separated the two germline ends. This CDR3 is built from 12 residues. Germline CDR1 MNHEY, CDR2 SMNVEV (reference sequence). The CDR3 bases are TGTGCCAGCAGTTTACTGACAGGTGAAGCTTTCTTT. It codes for CASSLLTGEAFF.

The V gene is TRBV7-9, the J gene TRBJ1-2, with D possibly TRBD1 on 6 matching bases. Trimming shortened V by 5 bases and J by 5 bases, and 12 bases separated the two germline ends. CDR1 and CDR2 (germline): SEHNR, FQNEAQ (reference sequence). The CDR3 totals 13 residues. The CDR3 region has the DNA TGTGCCAGCAGCCCTGGACAGAGGTATGGCTACACCTTC. Its translation: CASSPGQRYGYTF.

The rearrangement uses TRBV6-5 and TRBJ2-1; weak D call: TRBD2 (5 bases). The CDR3 covers 15 residues. V lost 6 bases and J 3 bases, leaving 15 bases between the germline ends. The germline V gene has CDR1 MNHEY and CDR2 SVGAGI. CDR3 sequence: CASRLIIGLYNEQFF. DNA for the CDR3: TGTGCCAGCAGACTAATTATCGGACTCTACAATGAGCAGTTCTTC.

The rearrangement uses TRBV5-1 and TRBJ2-7; D is unclear. Deletions cut 3 bases from V and 1 base from J, with 5 bases between. This CDR3 region has 12 residues. CDR1 and CDR2 (germline): SGHRS, YFSETQ. CDR3 sequence (DNA): TGCGCCAGCAGCTCGTCGTCCTACGAGCAGTACTTC. As protein: CASSSSSYEQYF. The full variable domain, completed using reference TRBV5-1 and TRBJ2-7, is KAGVTQTPRYLIKTRGQQVTLSCSPISGHRSVSWYQQTPGQGLQFLFEYFSETQRNKGNFPGRFSGRQFSNSRSEMNVSTLELGDSALYLCASSSSSYEQYFGPGTRLTVT.

The chain employs TRBV19 and TRBJ1-5; the match to TRBD1 covers 7 bases. Per germline, CDR1 LNHDA and CDR2 SQIVND (reference sequence). The junction had 10 bases not matched to a gene; V was cut back by 2 bases and J by 0 bases. CDR3 size: 18 residues. CDR3 protein: CASSITGADFHSNQPQHF. The CDR3 DNA follows: TGTGCCAGTAGTATAACAGGGGCGGACTTCCATAGCAATCAGCCCCAGCATTTT. Based on the CDR3 plus reference TRBV19 and TRBJ1-5, the full variable domain is DGGITQSPKYLFRKEGQNVTLSCEQNLNHDAMYWYRQDPGQGLRLIYYSQIVNDFQKGDIAEGYSVSREKKESFPLTVTSAQKNPTAFYLCASSITGADFHSNQPQHFGDGTRLSIL.

The V and J genes are TRBV29-1 and TRBJ1-2; D uncertain. This CDR3 spans 12 amino acids. Trimming pared 7 bases from V and 2 bases from J, leaving 11 bases between. The germline V gene has CDR1 SQVTM and CDR2 ANQGSEA. Written as DNA, the CDR3 is TGCAGCGCAGAGATTAAGAACTATGGCTACACCTTC. Its translation is CSAEIKNYGYTF. Combining the CDR3 with reference TRBV29-1 and TRBJ1-2 gives the whole variable domain SAVISQKPSRDICQRGTSLTIQCQVDSQVTMMFWYRQQPGQSLTLIATANQGSEATYESGFVIDKFPISRPNLTFSTLTVSNMSPEDSSIYLCSAEIKNYGYTFGSGTRLTVV.

This chain joins TRBV5-6 and TRBJ1-5; unclear D gene. The CDR3 contains 16 residues. Germline-derived CDR1 and CDR2 are SGHDT and YYEEEE. Deletions cut 0 bases from V and 1 base from J, with 11 bases between. The CDR3 region has the DNA TGTGCCAGCAGCTTGGCAGGCAGATTAAGCAATCAGCCCCAGCATTTT. Its protein is CASSLAGRLSNQPQHF.

The chain is built from TRBV6-5 and TRBJ1-6; D remains ambiguous. Trimming pared 6 bases from V and 15 bases from J, leaving 18 bases between. CDR3 length equals 13 residues. Germline values: CDR1 MNHEY, CDR2 SVGAGI. The CDR3 sequence: CASRVSGALILHF. The CDR3 DNA follows: TGTGCCAGCAGAGTCTCCGGAGCCCTGATCCTCCACTTT.

J is TRBJ2-3 and V is TRBV6-5; D gene uncertain. The V and J ends lost 0 bases and 4 bases respectively, with 14 bases between them. Germline CDR1 reads MNHEY; CDR2 reads SVGAGI. There are 16 residues in the CDR3. In DNA form, the CDR3 reads TGTGCCAGCAGTTACTCTCCCATGCCCCGCGCAGATACGCAGTATTTT. Protein product: CASSYSPMPRADTQYF.

The chain recombines TRBV3-1 (or the pseudogene TRBV3-2) with TRBJ2-7; D is possibly TRBD1 (6 bases). CDR1 is LGHDT, CDR2 YNNKEL, per germline (reference sequence). CDR3 length: 15 residues. V shed 2 bases and J shed 3 bases, with 14 bases lying between them. CDR3 region: CASSQSAGEFYEQYF. The DNA of the CDR3 is TGTGCCAGCAGCCAATCGGCAGGGGAGTTCTACGAGCAGTACTTC.

The chain uses TRBV20-1 and TRBJ1-2, with 7 bases matching TRBD1. The germline CDR1 and CDR2 sequences are DFQATT and SNEGSKA (reference sequence). The CDR3 has 14 amino acids. J was trimmed by 2 bases and V by 5 bases; bases with no gene match: 8. As DNA, the CDR3 is TGCAGTGCTGGTGACAGGGCCAAAAACTATGGCTACACCTTC. As protein: CSAGDRAKNYGYTF.

This clone was counted a single time. The rearrangement links TRBV5-5 to TRBJ1-2, with 7 bases fitting TRBD1. CDR3 length equals 16 residues. V gave up 0 bases and J gave up 4 bases; unmatched junction bases: 9. From germline, CDR1 is SGHKS and CDR2 YYEKEE (reference sequence). In DNA form, the CDR3 reads TGTGCCAGCAGCTTGGGTCAGGACAGGAGATTCTATGGCTACACCTTC. Translated, it gives CASSLGQDRRFYGYTF.

The chain employs TRBV19 and TRBJ2-7; D not resolved. The CDR3 spans 14 residues. Germline loops: CDR1 LNHDA, CDR2 SQIVND (reference sequence). Between the trimmed V and J ends, which lost 5 bases and 0 bases, there was a span of 11 bases. CDR3 DNA sequence: TGTGCCAGTAGTGCCGTCATCAGCTCCTACGAGCAGTACTTC. Translation gives CASSAVISSYEQYF.